Each of the 29 T cell receptor beta chains below was sequenced from the same sample in a study of blood T cell repertoires in COVID-19. Only in-frame clones appear in the TCRdb table, and some are missing; sequencing was by immunoSEQ multiplex PCR. The sample has under 350,000 clones; roughly nine tenths are singletons. The sample consisted of PBMCs or T cells enriched from blood (not recorded which). The receptors were gathered from a man aged 55 to 69 who had recovered from COVID-19.

The chain links TRBV7-3 to TRBJ2-1; the match to TRBD2 covers 7 bases. Germline loops: CDR1 SGHTA, CDR2 FQGTGA. The CDR3 contains 15 residues. With V trimmed by 1 base and J by 6 bases, 6 bases remained unmatched. CDR3 DNA sequence: TGTGCCAGCAGCTTAATTGGCGGGAGCCTCAATGAGCAGTTCTTC. This codes for CASSLIGGSLNEQFF.

The chain carries TRBV6-1 and TRBJ1-5; 7 bases are shared with TRBD1. The CDR3 length is 15 residues. V lost 0 bases, J lost 1 base, and 0 bases stayed unmatched. Germline lookup yields CDR1 MNHNS and CDR2 SASEGT. CDR3 loop: CASSEAGGSNQPQHF. The CDR3 DNA reads as TGTGCCAGCAGTGAAGCAGGGGGCAGCAATCAGCCCCAGCATTTT.

The V gene is TRBV30, the J gene TRBJ1-3, with D perhaps matching TRBD1 (6 bases). Between the trimmed V and J ends, which lost 8 bases and 2 bases, there was a span of 13 bases. Germline CDR1 and CDR2: GTSNPN and SVGIG (reference sequence). CDR3 length: 13 amino acids. CDR3 loop: CAGKQGPGNTIYF. The DNA of the CDR3 is TGTGCCGGGAAACAGGGCCCTGGAAACACCATATATTTT. Filled out from reference TRBV30 and TRBJ1-3, the complete variable domain reads SQTIHQWPATLVQPVGSPLSLECTVEGTSNPNLYWYRQAAGRGLQLLFYSVGIGQISSEVPQNLSASRPQDRQFILSSKKLLLSDSGFYLCAGKQGPGNTIYFGEGSWLTVV.

J is TRBJ2-5 and V is TRBV6-5; 12 bases agree with TRBD1. Germline CDR1 is MNHEY and CDR2 is SVGAGI. Unmatched junction bases numbered 3, after V lost 2 bases and J lost 5 bases. The CDR3 is made up of 15 amino acids. The CDR3, as DNA: TGTGCCAGCAGTTACGGGACAGGGGGCTGGGAGACCCAGTACTTC. It is translated as CASSYGTGGWETQYF.

The V and J genes are TRBV3-1 (or the pseudogene TRBV3-2) and TRBJ2-1; 8 bases align to TRBD2. In germline, CDR1 is LGHDT, CDR2 YNNKEL (reference sequence). CDR3 length: 16 amino acids. V lost 1 base and J lost 6; bases outside the gene matches: 8. CDR3 loop: CASSQVLLLAVNEQFF. The DNA of the CDR3 is TGTGCCAGCAGCCAAGTTCTGTTACTAGCGGTCAATGAGCAGTTCTTC.

The chain joins TRBV19 to TRBJ2-5; D perhaps matches TRBD1 (6 bases). V was pared by 1 base and J by 5 bases, with 14 bases between. The CDR3 contains 15 residues. Germline values: CDR1 LNHDA, CDR2 SQIVND (reference sequence). The CDR3 reads CASSIGTGRGETQYF. CDR3 sequence (DNA): TGTGCCAGTAGTATAGGGACTGGTAGGGGGGAGACCCAGTACTTC.

The chain couples TRBV5-4 to TRBJ2-5; D is perhaps TRBD2 (6 bases). Trimming took 2 bases from V and 4 from J, leaving 9 bases between them. Germline V gene lookup returns CDR1 SGHNT and CDR2 YYREEE (reference sequence). This CDR3 has 13 amino acids. The CDR3 DNA reads as TGTGCCAGCAGCTTCATGGGGGGAGAGACCCAGTACTTC. Protein sequence: CASSFMGGETQYF.

J is TRBJ2-1 and V is TRBV7-3, with 14 bases aligning to TRBD2. The CDR3 runs to 15 residues. Germline V lookup: CDR1 SGHTA, CDR2 FQGTGA. After removal of 5 bases from V and 9 bases from J, the junction contained 6 bases not matched to a gene. The CDR3 DNA reads as TGTGCCAGCAGCCAAACGGGACTAGCGGGGGCTGAGCAGTTCTTC. This gives the protein CASSQTGLAGAEQFF.

The DNA for the CDR3 is TGTGCCAGCAGCCAAGAGCAGGGCCATGGCTACACCTTC. Protein: CASSQEQGHGYTF. This chain links TRBV3-1 (or the pseudogene TRBV3-2) with TRBJ1-2; tentatively, D is TRBD1 (5 bases). The CDR3 has 13 residues. Deletions cut 0 bases from V and 6 bases from J, with 8 bases between. Germline CDR1 reads LGHDT; CDR2 reads YNNKEL (reference sequence).

The chain links TRBV11-2 to TRBJ2-2, with 8 bases matching TRBD1. The CDR3 totals 15 residues. Germline V lookup: CDR1 SGHAT, CDR2 FQNNGV. V was pared by 1 base and J by 5 bases, with 3 bases of the junction left unmatched. CDR3 DNA sequence: TGTGCCAGCAGCTTAGGCAGGGGGCTTACCGGGGAGCTGTTTTTT. It translates to CASSLGRGLTGELFF. The full variable domain, rest sourced from reference TRBV11-2 and TRBJ2-2, is EAGVAQSPRYKIIEKRQSVAFWCNPISGHATLYWYQQILGQGPKLLIQFQNNGVVDDSQLPKDRFSAERLKGVDSTLKIQPAKLEDSAVYLCASSLGRGLTGELFFGEGSRLTVL.

This rearrangement joins TRBV6-2 or TRBV6-3 to TRBJ1-4; D remains ambiguous. V was clipped by 4 bases and J by 0 bases, with 9 bases between them. The CDR3 extends over 15 amino acids. Germline CDR1 reads MNHEY; CDR2 reads SVGEGT. Written as DNA, the CDR3 is TGTGCCAGCAGTTTATTTCTTTCAACTAATGAAAAACTGTTTTTT. It yields the protein CASSLFLSTNEKLFF.

This chain joins TRBV12-3 or TRBV12-4 and TRBJ2-3; the D gene is possibly TRBD1 (5 bases). The CDR3 has 13 amino acids. V gave up 6 bases and J gave up 5 bases, with 12 bases separating them. CDR3 residues: CASRTQGIDTQYF. CDR3 nucleotides: TGTGCCAGCAGAACTCAGGGCATAGATACGCAGTATTTT.

This chain joins TRBV30 and TRBJ2-2; D is unclear. CDR3 length equals 17 residues. Germline V gene sequence: CDR1 GTSNPN, CDR2 SVGIG (reference sequence). V was cut by 2 bases and J by 0 bases, with 16 bases left in between. The CDR3 is CAWSSQRSIPNTGELFF. The CDR3 DNA sequence: TGTGCCTGGAGTTCACAGAGAAGTATTCCGAACACCGGGGAGCTGTTTTTT.

Comment on this clone: Other DNA sequences in the sample encode the same CDR3. The chain carries TRBV12-3 or TRBV12-4 and TRBJ2-1; D ambiguous. The CDR3 has 12 amino acids. V lost 3 bases to trimming and J lost 7 bases, with 7 bases between them. CDR3 region: CASSLVRNEQFF. The CDR3 region has the DNA TGTGCCAGCAGTTTGGTCAGGAATGAGCAGTTCTTC.

The chain combines TRBV9 with TRBJ2-1, with 7 positions matching TRBD2. The CDR3 is 17 amino acids. Trimming took 4 bases from V and 5 from J; bases not matched to a gene: 15. CDR1 is SGDLS, CDR2 YYNGEE, per germline. Here the CDR3 DNA reads TGTGCCAGCAGCCCGTCATTAGGACTAGACCTTAACAATGAGCAGTTCTTC. Translation gives CASSPSLGLDLNNEQFF. Full variable domain (missing parts from reference TRBV9 and TRBJ2-1): DSGVTQTPKHLITATGQRVTLRCSPRSGDLSVYWYQQSLDQGLQFLIQYYNGEERAKGNILERFSAQQFPDLHSELNLSSLELGDSALYFCASSPSLGLDLNNEQFFGPGTRLTVL.

The V and J genes are TRBV7-9 and TRBJ2-7, with D maybe TRBD1 (6 bases). V was cut by 5 bases and J by 0 bases, with 11 bases left in between. The germline V gene has CDR1 SEHNR and CDR2 FQNEAQ (reference sequence). The length of the CDR3 is 14 residues. The CDR3 spells CASSPGQSSYEQYF. Written as DNA, the CDR3 is TGTGCCAGCAGCCCAGGACAGAGCTCCTACGAGCAGTACTTC.

The rearrangement joins TRBV19 to TRBJ1-5; 7 positions agree with TRBD1. Germline-derived CDR1 and CDR2 are LNHDA and SQIVND (reference sequence). This CDR3 is 15 amino acids long. V lost 6 bases and J lost 0; bases outside the gene matches: 5. As DNA, the CDR3 is TGTGCCAGTAGGGACAGGATTTATAGCAATCAGCCCCAGCATTTT. Translated: CASRDRIYSNQPQHF.

Comment on this clone: The same CDR3 also results from other DNA sequences found in this sample. V and J are TRBV5-1 and TRBJ2-5, with D possibly TRBD2 on 5 matching bases. The V gene lost 1 base and the J gene lost 5 bases, with 6 bases spanning the gap. Germline values: CDR1 SGHRS, CDR2 YFSETQ. This CDR3 has 12 residues. The CDR3 sequence: CASSLTGETQYF. CDR3 sequence (DNA): TGCGCCAGCAGCTTGACGGGGGAGACCCAGTACTTC.

The chain combines TRBV12-3 or TRBV12-4 with TRBJ1-2, with unresolved D. This CDR3 is 13 amino acids long. Trimming shortened V by 2 bases and J by 7 bases, and 11 bases separated the two germline ends. The CDR3: CASSLRGIGGYTF. The CDR3 coding sequence is TGTGCCAGCAGTTTACGAGGGATCGGTGGCTACACCTTC.

The rearrangement uses TRBV11-2 and TRBJ1-2; the D gene is possibly TRBD1 (5 bases). The CDR3 is 15 amino acids. Germline values: CDR1 SGHAT, CDR2 FQNNGV. V dropped 5 bases and J dropped 5 bases, with 18 bases sitting between them. CDR3 sequence: CASSIGPGKEYGYTF. The CDR3 nucleotides are TGTGCCAGCAGCATTGGGCCAGGGAAGGAATATGGCTACACCTTC. The full variable domain, with the rest looked up from reference TRBV11-2 and TRBJ1-2, is EAGVAQSPRYKIIEKRQSVAFWCNPISGHATLYWYQQILGQGPKLLIQFQNNGVVDDSQLPKDRFSAERLKGVDSTLKIQPAKLEDSAVYLCASSIGPGKEYGYTFGSGTRLTVV.

The genes are TRBV6-1 and TRBJ1-2; no clear D gene. CDR3 size: 13 residues. CDR1 and CDR2 from the germline V gene are MNHNS and SASEGT. V lost 0 bases to trimming and J lost 7 bases, with 9 bases between them. The CDR3: CASSEAYYSGYTF. The CDR3 DNA follows: TGTGCCAGCAGTGAAGCCTATTACTCTGGCTACACCTTC.

This chain joins TRBV7-8 and TRBJ2-3; maybe TRBD2 (5 bases). The CDR3 runs 14 residues. V gave up 1 base and J gave up 5 bases, with 10 bases separating them. The germline gives CDR1 SGHVS, CDR2 FQNEAQ. CDR3 loop: CASSLGLAGDTQYF. The CDR3 nucleotides read TGTGCCAGCAGCTTAGGGCTAGCCGGAGATACGCAGTATTTT.

This chain links TRBV15 with TRBJ2-2; 11 bases map to TRBD2. CDR1 is LNHNV and CDR2 is YYDKDF in the germline V gene (reference sequence). This CDR3 contains 18 residues. V was pared by 4 bases and J by 4 bases, with 11 bases of the junction left unmatched. CDR3 nucleotides: TGTGCCACCAGCACAAGTGGACTAGCGGGTTGGTTCACCGGGGAGCTGTTTTTT. Translating it yields CATSTSGLAGWFTGELFF.

The chain joins TRBV6-1 to TRBJ1-5; D is undetermined. From germline, CDR1 is MNHNS and CDR2 SASEGT. The V end lost 1 base, the J end lost 7 bases, and 17 bases lay between the germline ends. This CDR3 has 16 residues. The CDR3 nucleotides read TGTGCCAGCAGTGAAGTAAGAGGGTACGGCGACCAGCCCCAGCATTTT. Translation: CASSEVRGYGDQPQHF.

The chain joins TRBV19 to TRBJ2-4; D remains ambiguous. The V end was cut by 3 bases, the J end by 0 bases, with 12 bases between. Germline V gene sequence: CDR1 LNHDA, CDR2 SQIVND (reference sequence). CDR3 length: 16 residues. As DNA, the CDR3 is TGTGCCAGTAGTATCTATGATCCTTTAGCCAAAAACATTCAGTACTTC. Residues: CASSIYDPLAKNIQYF.

The chain is built from TRBV9 and TRBJ2-3; D is unclear. The CDR3 covers 12 residues. In germline, CDR1 is SGDLS, CDR2 YYNGEE. Trimming took off 0 bases at V and 3 bases at J, with 2 bases between the two ends. DNA for the CDR3: TGTGCCAGCAGCGTAGTAACAGATACGCAGTATTTT. Translation gives CASSVVTDTQYF.

The CDR3 nucleotides are TGTGCCAGCAGTTTAGACAGGGGTAATTCACCCCTCCACTTT. Its protein product is CASSLDRGNSPLHF. The chain links TRBV5-4 to TRBJ1-6; 8 bases match TRBD1. In germline, CDR1 is SGHNT, CDR2 YYREEE (reference sequence). The CDR3 has 14 amino acids. V shed 5 bases and J 6 bases; nucleotides not matched to a gene: 4. Using reference TRBV5-4 and TRBJ1-6 for the parts outside the CDR3, the full variable domain is ETGVTQSPTHLIKTRGQQVTLRCSSQSGHNTVSWYQQALGQGPQFIFQYYREEENGRGNFPPRFSGLQFPNYSSELNVNALELDDSALYLCASSLDRGNSPLHFGNGTRLTVT.

CDR3 DNA sequence: TGCGCCAGCAGCTTCGACAGACTTAGCACAGATACGCAGTATTTT. As protein: CASSFDRLSTDTQYF. The rearrangement uses TRBV5-1 and TRBJ2-3; possibly TRBD1 for D (5 bases). This CDR3 contains 15 residues. V shed 2 bases and J shed 0 bases, with 10 bases lying between them. Germline V gene sequence: CDR1 SGHRS, CDR2 YFSETQ.

This chain joins TRBV9 and TRBJ2-7, with 10 bases that match TRBD1. The CDR3 spans 15 residues. Germline trimming cut 3 bases from V and 0 bases from J; bases unmatched to any gene: 3. Germline CDR1 SGDLS, CDR2 YYNGEE. CDR3 sequence (DNA): TGTGCCAGCAGCGCGGGACAGGGGACCTCCTACGAGCAGTACTTC. As protein: CASSAGQGTSYEQYF.